This TCR beta chain was identified during a study of regulatory T cells in long-lasting Graves disease (dated by TCRdb to about 2021). Regarding the complete study: Newly diagnosed Graves' disease patients had taken antithyroid drugs for less than 3 months. A total of some 35 samples underwent TCR sequencing: some 13 from persistent and roughly 20 from newly diagnosed Graves' disease patients. This study used TCR sequencing and RNA sequencing of peripheral blood to compare persistent Graves' disease patients against newly diagnosed Graves' disease patients. The study took place in China and was registered as a clinical trial. General study outcomes and caveats: Only peripheral blood was studied, because thyroid tissue, the primary lesion, was inaccessible. Compared with newly diagnosed patients, persistent Graves' disease patients had lower TCR Shannon entropy and fewer highly expanded clones, which suggests clonal expansion. Patients with persistent disease shared more public clonotypes (under 3,000) than newly diagnosed patients did (around 930). The authors acknowledged the small sample size as a limitation that may reduce accuracy. Persistent disease showed preferential use of TRBV28, TRBJ1-2 and TRBJ2-5, whereas newly diagnosed disease favored TRBV20-1 and TRBJ2-1. Sequencing and analysis were restricted to the TCR beta chain.

The table lists this clonotype with a few counts. The target of this receptor is not known. No base qualities exist here, and no much larger clone lies one base off it. The time point label on this specimen signifies: newly diagnosed GD, antithyroid drugs for less than 3 months. For both TCR sequencing and RNA sequencing, RNA was extracted from PBMCs in TRIzol. The diagnosis of Graves' disease followed American Thyroid Association guidelines. Patients were recruited from an endocrinology department in Xi'an, China. Each patient gave 7.5 to 10 milliliters of peripheral blood, collected in an EDTA anticoagulant tube. Ficoll Paque Plus density gradient separation was used to isolate PBMCs, and no further T cell sorting was performed. An Agilent 2100 Bioanalyzer and agarose gel were used to check RNA quality, while a NanoDrop 2000 measured RNA concentration. The germline V gene encodes CDR1 SGHNT and CDR2 YYREEE (reference sequence). V drops 2 bases and J drops 7 bases, leaving 15 bases in between. Counted from cysteine to phenylalanine, this CDR3 has 14 amino acids. Only the CDR3 portion is preserved as DNA: 42 bases, with reading frame beginning at the first base.

The protocol used for the library was multiplex PCR. This sample was sequenced with an Illumina HiSeq 4000. TCR beta libraries were built with iRepertoire HTBI primers and Arm-PCR amplification of CDR3 regions. PCR products were gel purified before sequencing. Per the authors' processing: A total of some 65 TRBV and some 15 TRBJ segments were identified across samples and were used for gene usage analysis of CDR3 amino acid clonotypes. COPE and FqMerger were used to merge filtered high-quality paired reads into contigs. Contigs were aligned with BLAST to IMGT TRBV, TRBD and TRBJ reference genes, and CDR3 was defined per IMGT. Any clonotype with a frequency above 0.1% was counted as a highly expanded clone. Repertoire diversity was measured by Shannon entropy, and V-J evenness by the Gini coefficient. Public clonotypes were defined as clonotypes shared by more than one individual. TCRdb reworked the public reads: Q25 trimming with fastp, MiXCR clone assembly, productive beta chains retained. Duplicate CDR3 protein sequences are folded into a single record with the most common DNA and genes. The V and J calls reflect TCRdb's pipeline rather than the authors' work. A total of a few hundred thousand distinct CDR3 sequences appear in this sample, roughly 12% of them only once. The top ten hold roughly 10% of the sample.

These same records also appear under a second study, on T cells in Graves' hyperthyroidism and ophthalmopathy. As that second paper reports: Stable Graves' hyperthyroidism was defined as no progression to ophthalmopathy during 18 months of follow-up. Hyperthyroidism patients were newly diagnosed, with disease duration under 2 months, and aged 18 to 65 years. Any patient with an uncontrolled infection, another autoimmune disease, pregnancy or lactation was excluded. Clinical symptoms, serum thyroxine and TRAb, thyroid ultrasound, and orbital computed tomography formed the basis for the diagnoses. A first-round RT-PCR of the TCR CDR3 used the HTBI primer set with the Qiagen OneStep RT-PCR kit. Most expanded thyroid clonotypes (frequency above 0.001) were also detected in blood, a finding suggesting that blood repertoires may reflect thyroid immune responses. Ophthalmopathy was separated from stable hyperthyroidism by a 13 V-J signature model, with roughly 88% sensitivity and approximately 81% specificity obtained in cross-validation and 80%/75% obtained in testing. In validation, progression to ophthalmopathy was predicted by the model with around 71% sensitivity and 72% to 80% specificity, a median of roughly six months before onset. To identify TCR V-J signatures that set the groups apart, the researchers used a discovery cohort of 100 or so patients, made up of around 40 with Graves' ophthalmopathy and about 60 with stable Graves' hyperthyroidism. Whether ophthalmopathy could be predicted prospectively was tested in an independent validation cohort made up of 18 to 20 hyperthyroidism patients plus 17 patients who later progressed to ophthalmopathy. For training and testing, the approximately 97 patients in the discovery cohort were randomly divided in a 7:3 ratio. Thyroid tissue and blood T-cell repertoires from about six Graves' hyperthyroidism patients were also compared in the study. After blood sampling, hyperthyroidism patients were treated with methimazole at a starting dose of 30 mg daily, and ophthalmopathy patients were treated with high-dose intravenous methylprednisolone. Libraries were constructed in a second round of multiplex PCR, after which size selection and purification were performed. The libraries were sequenced on an Illumina HiSeq2000 using paired-end 100 bp reads. SOAPnuke was used to process the raw data, removing reads that contained adapters or uncalled bases, had a mean Phred below 15, or lacked an exact match to the constant primer or identifier. High-quality paired reads were merged with COPE v1.2.5, and unique nucleotide sequences were defined as clonotypes. Clonotypes were aligned to IMGT TRBV, TRBD and TRBJ reference segments using MiTCR v1.1. Analysis was restricted to V-J combinations with a frequency above 0.0001, which covered over 98% of repertoires. A TCS score was defined as the ratio of F50 (clonal expansion) to E x V (chaos), with BLOSUM62-based TCRdist applied between CDR3 peptides within each V-J. Welch's t-statistics and random forest reduced roughly 540 V-J features to fewer than 15, which were used in a naive Bayes classifier (R e1071). Sample size was not statistically predetermined, and investigators were not blinded to group allocation. According to the paper, TCR Vbeta CDR3 sequencing was carried out on some 140 peripheral blood samples, which came from 40 to 45 ophthalmopathy, about 75 hyperthyroidism and about 17 progressor patients.

The source was peripheral blood mononuclear cells (PBMCs), collected at new diagnosis, from a patient treated with antithyroid drugs. The chain uses TRBV5-4 and TRBJ1-2; matching of 5 bases hints at TRBD1 as the D gene. The clonotype was recovered from a young man with Graves disease. Donor details come from another sample of the same person, matched by shared clones. The nucleotides read TGTGCCAGCAGCTTTCAGGGCCGTTCTGGTGGCTACACCTTC. Translation gives CASSFQGRSGGYTF.